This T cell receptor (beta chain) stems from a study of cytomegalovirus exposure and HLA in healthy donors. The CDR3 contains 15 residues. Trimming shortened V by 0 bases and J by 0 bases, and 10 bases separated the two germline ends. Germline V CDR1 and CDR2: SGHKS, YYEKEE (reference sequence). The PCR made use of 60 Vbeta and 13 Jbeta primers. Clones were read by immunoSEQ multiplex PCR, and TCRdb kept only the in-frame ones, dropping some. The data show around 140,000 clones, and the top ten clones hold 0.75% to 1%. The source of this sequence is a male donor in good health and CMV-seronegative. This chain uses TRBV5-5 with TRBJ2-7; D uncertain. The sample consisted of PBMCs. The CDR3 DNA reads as TGTGCCAGCAGCTTGGGTGCAAGGAGCTCCTACGAGCAGTACTTC. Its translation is CASSLGARSSYEQYF.